This entry lists 8 T cell receptor beta chains sequenced from one sample in a study of spatial heterogeneity in lung cancer. As to time point: sample taken at primary tumor resection. Each CDR3 protein is one row after TCRdb ran MiXCR on the 5' RACE reads. The sample contains about 8,000 distinct CDR3 sequences, 15% to 17% of which appear only once. Sequences were derived from normal lung tissue next to the tumor, sampled at surgery. The receptors stem from a male donor with early-stage non-small cell lung cancer.

This clonotype is large within its sample. This rearrangement joins TRBV20-1 to TRBJ2-7, with a weak D call TRBD1 (5 bases). The CDR3 runs 12 residues. CDR1 and CDR2 (germline): DFQATT, SNEGSKA (reference sequence). The ends were cut back, 4 bases at V and 5 bases at J, with 12 bases in the middle. CDR3 sequence reads: CSAKKQVHEQYF. CDR3 sequence (DNA): TGCAGTGCTAAGAAACAGGTCCACGAGCAGTACTTC.

The J gene is TRBJ2-4, the V gene TRBV5-5; no clear D gene. V lost 4 bases and J lost 8, with 25 bases in between. In germline, CDR1 is SGHKS, CDR2 YYEKEE (reference sequence). This CDR3 spans 17 amino acids. The CDR3 region has the DNA TGTGCCAGCAGCCACGCTAGAAGTTCGGACCCGGGCGACATTCAGTACTTC. Translated: CASSHARSSDPGDIQYF. The full variable domain, in which reference TRBV5-5 and TRBJ2-4 provide the parts outside the CDR3, is DAGVTQSPTHLIKTRGQQVTLRCSPISGHKSVSWYQQVLGQGPQFIFQYYEKEERGRGNFPDRFSARQFPNYSSELNVNALLLGDSALYLCASSHARSSDPGDIQYFGAGTRLSVL.

This clonotype was observed a handful of times. The rearrangement links TRBV27 to TRBJ2-1, with 7 bases matching TRBD2. The V segment lost 6 bases and the J segment 3 bases; nucleotides outside the gene matches: 2. This CDR3 comprises 13 residues. Germline CDR1 is MNHEY and CDR2 is SMNVEV (reference sequence). As DNA, the CDR3 is TGTGCCAGCAGACTAGCGAACTACAATGAGCAGTTCTTC. Protein: CASRLANYNEQFF.

This clonotype was seen only a few times. V and J are TRBV11-1 and TRBJ2-7, with D tentatively TRBD1 or TRBD2 (6 bases each). Germline CDR1 reads SGHAT; CDR2 reads FQDESV (reference sequence). V was cut by 5 bases and J by 2 bases, with 16 bases left in between. The CDR3 covers 15 residues. CDR3 in amino acids: CASSTGGATTYEQYF. As DNA, the CDR3 is TGTGCCAGCAGCACCGGGGGCGCCACAACCTACGAGCAGTACTTC.

The chain is built from TRBV27 and TRBJ1-1, with 9 bases fitting TRBD1. In germline, CDR1 is MNHEY, CDR2 SMNVEV (reference sequence). The CDR3 spans 14 residues. J gave up 1 base and V 6 bases, and 3 bases lay outside the gene matches. The DNA of the CDR3 is TGTGCCAGCAGGAGACAGGGGGGGAACACTGAAGCTTTCTTT. Protein sequence: CASRRQGGNTEAFF.

This clonotype was counted a few times. CDR3: CASSSSGRTFSTDTQYF. CDR3 sequence (DNA): TGTGCCAGCAGTAGCAGCGGGAGGACTTTTAGCACAGATACGCAGTATTTT. The rearrangement joins TRBV5-5 to TRBJ2-3; TRBD2 aligns across 9 bases. V was clipped by 5 bases and J by 0 bases; unmatched bases: 10. There are 17 residues in the CDR3. CDR1 SGHKS and CDR2 YYEKEE come from the germline V gene (reference sequence).

This clonotype showed up many times. The chain links TRBV6-5 to TRBJ2-5, with D hard to call. Germline V gene sequence: CDR1 MNHEY, CDR2 SVGAGI. V shed 4 bases and J shed 5 bases, with 17 bases lying between them. This CDR3 has 15 residues. The CDR3 DNA reads TGTGCCAGCAGTTCCCGGACCCTGCTCGGTGAGACCCAGTACTTC. Encoded protein: CASSSRTLLGETQYF.

This clonotype occurred a few times. The chain employs TRBV5-1 and TRBJ2-1, with D perhaps given as TRBD1 or TRBD2 (6 bases each). The CDR3 runs 14 residues. Germline assignment: CDR1 SGHRS and CDR2 YFSETQ. The ends were cut back, 4 bases at V and 1 base at J, with 9 bases in the middle. The CDR3 spells CASSRGGSYNEQFF. CDR3 DNA: TGCGCCAGCAGCCGAGGGGGGTCCTACAATGAGCAGTTCTTC.